Included here is one T cell receptor beta chain sequence, with context. No antigen is known for it. The data are from a study of shared clonotypes between healthy human individuals. Study summary: A couple of women and a few men aged 18 to 49 made up the donors. Whole-study results and caveats: Tissues were not sampled, only blood, and their repertoires likely differ. Donors were few, which limited the genetic and exposure-history diversity represented.

Unsorted PBMC DNA was sequenced on ten immunoSEQ deep assay plates. Assay: immunoSEQ multiplex PCR; the TCRdb copy retains only in-frame clones and omits some. The data show about 480,000 clones, about three quarters seen once. The sequencing sample was made of PBMCs. This TCR derives from a middle-aged woman in good health. Some clones in this sample may be carry-over from other donors' samples.

CDR3 loop: CASSLPYRAEQFF. CDR3 bases: TGTGCCAGCAGCTTACCGTACAGGGCCGAGCAGTTCTTC. The chain couples TRBV7-2 to TRBJ2-1; weak D call: TRBD1 (6 bases). The CDR3 runs to 13 residues. V gave up 2 bases and J gave up 10 bases, with 12 bases separating them. Germline V gives CDR1 SGHTA, CDR2 FQGNSA.